These T cell receptor beta chains were read from a single sample in a study of tumor and adjacent non-tumor tissue in lung cancer. TCRdb itself ran the multiplex PCR reads through MiXCR, one entry per CDR3 protein. Of roughly 67,000 distinct CDR3 sequences in the sample, around 76% were seen once. Sequenced material: distant non-tumor lung tissue. These receptor sequences come from a man between 60 and 75 years old with non-small cell lung cancer. The CDR3 runs from the conserved cysteine through the conserved F or W. Fields, in order: J gene, V gene, clone size, D gene, CDR3 DNA, CDR3 protein. A D gene is named only where the DNA matches it firmly. The size entry is marked missing in some rows and otherwise reads once, few, many or a size class.

>TRBJ2-7|TRBV29-1|NA|NA
TGCAGCGTTGATGATCGGGAAAGGGGCACCTACGAGCAGTACTTC
CSVDDRERGTYEQYF
>TRBJ2-1|TRBV6-2/TRBV6-3|NA|TRBD2
TGTGCCAGCGGTTACAATATACGCGGGAGTTTCCCCACTGAACGGTTCTTC
CASGYNIRGSFPTERFF
>TRBJ2-6|TRBV11-3|NA|NA
TGTGCCAGCAGCTTAGAGGGTCCTGTGAGCTCTGGGGCCAACGTCCTGACTTTC
CASSLEGPVSSGANVLTF
>TRBJ2-1|TRBV10-1|NA|TRBD2
TGCGCCAGCAGTCCAAGGACTAGCGGGAAGGGCAATGAGCAGTTCTTC
CASSPRTSGKGNEQFF
>TRBJ2-1|TRBV13|NA|TRBD2
TGTGCCAACAGCCCGGGACTACCCGACCACAGCTCCTACAATGAGCAGTTCTTC
CANSPGLPDHSSYNEQFF
>TRBJ2-1|TRBV28|NA|NA
TGTGCCACGCTGGGAACGATAAGCTACAATGAGCAGTTCTTC
CATLGTISYNEQFF
>TRBJ2-1|TRBV20-1|NA|NA
TGCAGTGCTAGGAGATCGAACAATGAGCGGTTCTTC
CSARRSNNERFF
>TRBJ2-1|TRBV29-1|NA|NA
TGCAGCGTTGAAGCATGGGAGACCAATAAGCAGTTCTTC
CSVEAWETNKQFF
>TRBJ2-1|TRBV6-2/TRBV6-3|NA|TRBD2
TGTGCCAGCAGTTACTCCCAGACTAGCGGGCTATACAATGAGAAGTTCTTC
CASSYSQTSGLYNEKFF
>TRBJ2-7|TRBV12-3/TRBV12-4|NA|TRBD2
TGTGCCAGTAGTCTGACTAGCGGGAGTTACGAGCAGTACTTC
CASSLTSGSYEQYF
>TRBJ1-2|TRBV12-3/TRBV12-4|NA|NA
TGTGCCAGCAGTTTCAGGTCATTCGATGGTCACACCTTC
CASSFRSFDGHTF
>TRBJ2-2|TRBV12-3/TRBV12-4|once|TRBD2
TGTGCTAGCAGTTTCAGCGGGAACTCCGGGGAGCTGTTTTTT
CASSFSGNSGELFF
>TRBJ2-2|TRBV4-2|NA|NA
TGTGCCAGCAGCCCGGCCGGGGGGGAGCTGTTTTTT
CASSPAGGELFF
>TRBJ2-1|TRBV20-1|few|NA
TGCAGTGCGATCGACTCTAGGGTCGGAGGCGAGGATGAGCAGTTCTTC
CSAIDSRVGGEDEQFF
>TRBJ2-7|TRBV14|once|NA
TGTTCCAGTAGCCAAGTTAAATCAACAGTACAAAGCTTC
CSSSQVKSTVQSF
>TRBJ1-2|TRBV5-4|NA|NA
TGTGCCAGCGGCTTGTACAGCGTGGTAGCTAAATATGGCTACACCTTC
CASGLYSVVAKYGYTF
>TRBJ2-5|TRBV24-1|many|TRBD2
TGTGCCACCAGTGATAGACAAACCGGGACTAGCCTCGGGACCCAGTACTTC
CATSDRQTGTSLGTQYF
>TRBJ1-1|TRBV7-8|NA|NA
TGTGCCAGTAGCCCCCCTCCTCGTGTGGTAGATTTCTTT
CASSPPPRVVDFF
>TRBJ2-7|TRBV29-1|NA|NA
TGCAGTGCGACGAGCGGCTACAAGCAATACTTC
CSATSGYKQYF
>TRBJ2-1|TRBV2|few|NA
TGTGCCAGCAGTGATAACCTAAATGAGCAGTTCTTC
CASSDNLNEQFF
>TRBJ2-5|TRBV7-9|NA|TRBD1
TGTGCCAACAGGACTCGGGACAGTCAAGAGACCCCGTACTTC
CANRTRDSQETPYF
>TRBJ1-4|TRBV5-5|NA|NA
TGTGTCAGCAGCTTACAGAGGCAGACTGAAAAACTGCTTTTT
CVSSLQRQTEKLLF
>TRBJ1-2|TRBV4-1|NA|NA
TGCGCCAGCAGACAAGCCCCTAAGTCAACGGGTGGCTACACCTTC
CASRQAPKSTGGYTF
>TRBJ2-5|TRBV14|NA|TRBD2
TGTGCCAACAGCCGTAGCGGGAGCAGGGAGACCCAGTACTTC
CANSRSGSRETQYF